This paragraph covers one T cell receptor (beta chain) sequence. What it recognizes is unknown. Unique molecular identifiers featured in how the TCRbeta library was prepared. TCRdb passed the PCR reads through MiXCR, listing each CDR3 protein once. Among a few hundred thousand distinct CDR3 sequences, roughly 30% were seen once, and the ten largest hold 36%. The CDR3 runs to 12 residues. From germline, CDR1 is MNHNS and CDR2 SASEGT. V was trimmed by 2 bases and J by 3 bases, leaving 2 bases between them. These data come from a study of T-cell reconstitution after alpha-beta-depleted transplantation in children. General study findings and limits: As was reported, about two months after transplant, alpha-beta T cells came from several hundred expanded graft clones. Recipient T cells and thymic progenitors that survived were the source of the high TCRbeta diversity seen at day 60 in some patients. Newly produced T cells mostly accounted for T-cell counts and diversity one year post-transplant.

The chain joins TRBV6-1 to TRBJ2-1, with no clear D. The origin of this receptor is a boy under two years old with Wiskott-Aldrich syndrome, due to receive a stem cell transplant. Specimen: PBMCs, collected before TCRalphabeta/CD19-depleted stem cell transplant. The CDR3 DNA reads TGTGCCAGCAGTGAACTCTACAATGAGCAGTTCTTC. The encoded protein is CASSELYNEQFF.